This record looks at one T cell receptor beta chain sequence and its context. This sample was taken from a study of response to subunit inactivated influenza vaccine. TCRdb itself ran the RT-PCR reads through MiXCR, one entry per CDR3 protein. Of about 540,000 distinct CDR3 sequences detected, approximately 22% appear once; the ten largest clones hold 2.5% to 3%. Trimming shortened V by 6 bases and J by 3 bases, and 14 bases separated the two germline ends. Germline lookup yields CDR1 SQVTM and CDR2 ANQGSEA. CDR3 size: 14 residues. The same sample was also used in a study of T cells expressing NK-cell markers. This second study says: Synthesis of TCR beta cDNA relied on 5'RACE template switching carrying UMIs. It was from sorted CD3+CD56+NKG2C+, CD3+CD56+NKG2C- and CD3+CD56-NKG2C+ T cells that TCR beta repertoires came. Several of the experiments relied on an anti-gamma-delta TCR antibody so that only alpha-beta TCR T cells were sorted. HCMV specificity was not established for the expanded NKG2C+ T cell clones.

This receptor was identified in a man aged 50 to 59 who received an inactivated influenza vaccine. The specimen comprised CD4+ T cells sorted from PBMCs, sampled roughly 12 days after vaccination. This chain links TRBV29-1 with TRBJ2-2; D is possibly TRBD2 (5 bases). The DNA for the CDR3 is TGCAGCGTAAACGGACTGGCCCACACCGGGGAGCTGTTTTTT. Its translation is CSVNGLAHTGELFF.